This entry lists 20 T cell receptor beta chains sequenced from one sample in a study of Ad26.COV2.S vaccination and SARS-CoV-2 variants. Treatment of the sample: around 19 received Ad26.COV2.S at low or high dose, single or two shots; a few received placebo; per-sample allocation not given. Day 63 after the first vaccine or placebo injection was the time point for sampling. Sequencing was performed with immunoSEQ multiplex PCR; in TCRdb, only in-frame clones are kept and a portion is missing. The profile shows more than 300,000 clones, about 85% of them singletons. This material consisted of peripheral blood, taken in a trial of Ad26.COV2.S vaccine versus placebo. These receptors were obtained from a person between 18 and 59 years old who received the Ad26.COV2.S COVID-19 vaccine or a placebo.

CDR3 coding DNA: TGTGCCAGCAGCGCCCAACATAATTCACCCCTCCACTTT. Encoded protein: CASSAQHNSPLHF. V and J are TRBV9 and TRBJ1-6; D unresolved. V was pared by 3 bases and J by 5 bases, with 6 bases between. There are 13 residues in the CDR3. CDR1 is SGDLS, CDR2 YYNGEE, per germline.

This rearrangement joins TRBV25-1 to TRBJ1-2, with D unclear. Germline V gene lookup returns CDR1 MGHDK and CDR2 SYGVNS. The CDR3 extends over 13 amino acids. The V end was cut by 5 bases, the J end by 2 bases, with 9 bases between. CDR3 nucleotide sequence: TGTGCCAGCAGTCTGACCACCAACTATGGCTACACCTTC. Protein: CASSLTTNYGYTF.

This clone was seen just once. The chain employs TRBV27 and TRBJ2-1; D not resolved. V was trimmed by 4 bases and J by 7 bases, leaving 14 bases between them. The germline V gene encodes CDR1 MNHEY and CDR2 SMNVEV (reference sequence). The CDR3 totals 14 residues. CDR3 sequence: CASSSYKDPNEQFF. The CDR3 nucleotides are TGTGCCAGCAGTTCATATAAGGATCCGAATGAGCAGTTCTTC.

The chain employs TRBV3-1 (or the pseudogene TRBV3-2) and TRBJ1-5; D gene uncertain. CDR1 is LGHDT, CDR2 YNNKEL, per germline (reference sequence). There are 14 residues in the CDR3. V gave up 3 bases and J gave up 4 bases, with 10 bases separating them. Written as DNA, the CDR3 is TGTGCCAGCAGCCATGCTCGGAGTAATCAGCCCCAGCATTTT. Its translation is CASSHARSNQPQHF.

This sequence joins TRBV19 and TRBJ1-2; no clear D. V lost 1 base to trimming and J lost 4 bases, with 10 bases between them. The CDR3 is 14 amino acids. CDR1 is LNHDA and CDR2 is SQIVND in the germline V gene (reference sequence). In DNA form, the CDR3 reads TGTGCCAGTAGTATAGGCGGGATAACCTATGGCTACACCTTC. This translates into CASSIGGITYGYTF.

This chain connects TRBV7-9 to TRBJ2-3; D not certain. Germline CDR1 SEHNR, CDR2 FQNEAQ (reference sequence). The CDR3 sequence is 11 residues long. The V end was cut by 1 base, the J end by 9 bases, with 5 bases between. CDR3 in DNA: TGTGCCAGCAGCTTAGTTGCCACGCAGTATTTT. Its translation is CASSLVATQYF.

The genes are TRBV28 and TRBJ1-5; no definite D call. This CDR3 is 15 amino acids long. Looked up from germline, CDR1 is MDHEN and CDR2 is SYDVKM. Trimming left V 7 bases short and J 1 base short, with 14 bases between. In DNA form, the CDR3 reads TGTGCCAGCACTTACTCGGGAGGCAGCAATCAGCCCCAGCATTTT. This encodes CASTYSGGSNQPQHF.

The chain links TRBV30 to TRBJ1-1, with 12 nucleotides matching TRBD1. From germline, CDR1 is GTSNPN and CDR2 SVGIG (reference sequence). The CDR3 covers 14 residues. With 2 bases clipped from V and 6 bases from J, the junction kept 4 bases outside the gene matches. The CDR3 coding sequence is TGTGCCTGGAGTCAGGGACAGGGGGCTTCTGAAGCTTTCTTT. This gives the protein CAWSQGQGASEAFF.

The chain employs TRBV5-4 and TRBJ1-3; D is undetermined. Germline V gene data show CDR1 as SGHNT and CDR2 as YYREEE (reference sequence). The CDR3 consists of 17 residues. Trimming left V 0 bases short and J 0 bases short, with 13 bases between. The CDR3 DNA follows: TGTGCCAGCAGCTTGGCAGGCCCTACGCCCTCTGGAAACACCATATATTTT. This gives the protein CASSLAGPTPSGNTIYF. The entire variable domain, with the rest obtained from reference TRBV5-4 and TRBJ1-3, is as follows: ETGVTQSPTHLIKTRGQQVTLRCSSQSGHNTVSWYQQALGQGPQFIFQYYREEENGRGNFPPRFSGLQFPNYSSELNVNALELDDSALYLCASSLAGPTPSGNTIYFGEGSWLTVV.

The sample holds many counts of this clone. V usage is TRBV12-3 or TRBV12-4 and J usage is TRBJ1-5, with D hard to call. V lost 2 bases and J lost 5, with 4 bases in between. This CDR3 contains 12 residues. DNA of the CDR3: TGTGCCAGCAGTTTAAGTTATCAGCCCCAGCATTTT. This codes for CASSLSYQPQHF.

Comment on this clone: This specimen includes other DNA sequences encoding the same CDR3. The chain has TRBV30 and TRBJ1-6; TRBD1 matches 11 bases. V lost 3 bases and J lost 6; bases outside the gene matches: 13. Germline assignment: CDR1 GTSNPN and CDR2 SVGIG (reference sequence). The length of the CDR3 is 18 residues. Here the CDR3 DNA reads TGTGCCTGGAGCCTACGAACGGGACAGGGGGTTTTTAATTCACCCCTCCACTTT. Protein sequence: CAWSLRTGQGVFNSPLHF.

The rearrangement links TRBV6-5 to TRBJ2-3; a weak D match, TRBD1 (7 bases). V was cut by 2 bases and J by 8 bases, with 20 bases left in between. This CDR3 is 16 amino acids long. Germline V gene sequence: CDR1 MNHEY, CDR2 SVGAGI. CDR3 sequence: CASSYGAGGGGGTQYF. The CDR3 DNA follows: TGTGCCAGCAGTTACGGGGCGGGTGGAGGGGGCGGTACGCAGTATTTT.

This clone has a single count. The chain employs TRBV27 and TRBJ2-1; maybe TRBD1 (6 bases). The CDR3 runs to 14 residues. Germline loops: CDR1 MNHEY, CDR2 SMNVEV (reference sequence). Trimming shortened V by 2 bases and J by 8 bases, and 13 bases separated the two germline ends. Written as DNA, the CDR3 is TGTGCCAGCAGTTTAGGGGGCAGTGTCGATGAGCAGTTCTTC. Amino acids: CASSLGGSVDEQFF.

The chain combines TRBV5-4 with TRBJ2-3; D is undetermined. V lost 0 bases, J lost 6 bases, and 17 bases lay in between. Germline CDR1 and CDR2: SGHNT and YYREEE (reference sequence). This CDR3 contains 16 residues. CDR3 nucleotides: TGTGCCAGCAGCTTGGGCCGGAACCAAGGGATGGATACGCAGTATTTT. This codes for CASSLGRNQGMDTQYF.

V and J are TRBV5-5 and TRBJ2-3; possibly TRBD2 for D (5 bases). The CDR3 length is 16 residues. The ends were cut back, 2 bases at V and 2 bases at J, with 15 bases in the middle. Looked up from germline, CDR1 is SGHKS and CDR2 is YYEKEE (reference sequence). CDR3 in DNA: TGTGCCAGCAGCTTTCGCTCCGGGAATCCCACAGATACGCAGTATTTT. Its protein product is CASSFRSGNPTDTQYF.

The CDR3 loop is CASSLGGRGEQYF. The CDR3 region has the DNA TGTGCCAGCAGCTTGGGCGGGAGGGGCGAGCAGTACTTC. V is TRBV7-7 and J is TRBJ2-7; 9 positions match TRBD2. The germline CDR1 and CDR2 sequences are SSHAT and FNYEAQ (reference sequence). The CDR3 totals 13 residues. V gave up 3 bases and J gave up 6 bases; unmatched junction bases: 3.

The chain recombines TRBV5-8 with TRBJ2-2, with TRBD2 as a possible D gene (6 bases). Germline CDR1 is SGHTS and CDR2 is YDEGEE. CDR3 length equals 15 residues. V was trimmed by 4 bases and J by 0 bases, leaving 10 bases between them. CDR3: CASSPGVTNTGELFF. The CDR3, as DNA: TGTGCCAGCAGCCCGGGGGTAACGAACACCGGGGAGCTGTTTTTT.

V and J are TRBV27 and TRBJ2-3; D possibly corresponds to TRBD1 (6 bases). CDR1 and CDR2 (germline): MNHEY, SMNVEV (reference sequence). The CDR3 totals 15 residues. The germline V and J ends were trimmed by 5 bases and 5 bases, with 17 bases remaining between them. The CDR3, as DNA: TGTGCCAGCAGTCCCGACAGGTCAAGGGGAGATACGCAGTATTTT. The encoded protein is CASSPDRSRGDTQYF.

The rearrangement uses TRBV27 and TRBJ2-5; D possibly matches TRBD1 or TRBD2 (6 bases each). Germline V CDR1 and CDR2: MNHEY, SMNVEV (reference sequence). CDR3 length equals 15 residues. The V and J ends lost 5 bases and 8 bases respectively, with 21 bases between them. CDR3 region: CASSPQGGLPATQYF. DNA of the CDR3: TGTGCCAGCAGTCCCCAAGGGGGACTCCCCGCTACCCAGTACTTC.

The chain couples TRBV6-4 to TRBJ2-1; TRBD2 might be the D (6 bases). V shed 3 bases and J shed 2 bases, with 14 bases lying between them. Per the germline V gene, CDR1 is MRHNA and CDR2 is SNTAGT. The CDR3 extends over 16 amino acids. The CDR3 reads CASSDGLAPPYNEQFF. CDR3 bases: TGTGCCAGCAGTGATGGTCTAGCGCCACCCTACAATGAGCAGTTCTTC.